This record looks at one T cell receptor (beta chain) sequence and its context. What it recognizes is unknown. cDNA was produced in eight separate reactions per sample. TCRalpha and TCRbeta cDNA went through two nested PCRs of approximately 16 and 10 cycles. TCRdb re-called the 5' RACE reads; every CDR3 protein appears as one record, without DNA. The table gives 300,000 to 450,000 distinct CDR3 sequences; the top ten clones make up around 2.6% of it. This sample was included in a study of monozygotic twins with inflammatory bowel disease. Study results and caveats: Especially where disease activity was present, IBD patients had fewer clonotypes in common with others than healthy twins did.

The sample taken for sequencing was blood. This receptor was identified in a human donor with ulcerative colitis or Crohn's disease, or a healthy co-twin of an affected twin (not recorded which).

The CDR3: CASSPMGTGVGNSPLHF. The rearrangement uses TRBV7-8 and TRBJ1-6; TCRdb outputs TRBD1, but without DNA this stays unchecked. CDR1 SGHVS and CDR2 FQNEAQ come from the germline V gene. The CDR3 covers 17 residues.